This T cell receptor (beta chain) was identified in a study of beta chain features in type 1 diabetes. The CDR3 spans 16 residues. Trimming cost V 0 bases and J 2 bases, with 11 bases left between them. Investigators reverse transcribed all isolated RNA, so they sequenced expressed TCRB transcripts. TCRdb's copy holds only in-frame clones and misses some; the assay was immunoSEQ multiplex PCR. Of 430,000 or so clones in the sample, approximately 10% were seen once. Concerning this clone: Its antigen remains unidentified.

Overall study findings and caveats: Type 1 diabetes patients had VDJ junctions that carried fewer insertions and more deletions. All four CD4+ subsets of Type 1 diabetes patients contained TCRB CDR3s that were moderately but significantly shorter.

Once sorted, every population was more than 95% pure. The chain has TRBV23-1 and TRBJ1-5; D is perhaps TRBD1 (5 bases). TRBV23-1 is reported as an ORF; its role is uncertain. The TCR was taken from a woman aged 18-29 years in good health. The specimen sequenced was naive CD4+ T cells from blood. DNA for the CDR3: TGCGCCAGCAGTCAATCGAAACTCAGGGGCAATCAGCCCCAGCATTTT. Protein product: CASSQSKLRGNQPQHF.